Here is one T cell receptor beta chain with its context. Its antigen is currently unknown. The data are from a study of CD8 T cells in Susac syndrome. Study-wide results and caveats: Peak Susac CD8+ clonal expansion occurred in TEMRA cells and active patients.

Diagnostic criteria defined recently for definite or probable disease were met by the Susac syndrome patients. TEMRA cells were FACS-enriched, unlike CD8+ and CD4+ T cells, which were negatively isolated. This CDR3 spans 17 amino acids. RNA, at roughly 0.5 to 1 ug, was reverse transcribed with random hexamers. Multiplex immunoSEQ PCR targeted 54 Vbeta and 13 Jbeta TCR beta segments. TCRdb reprocessed the immunoSEQ multiplex PCR reads with MiXCR, giving one entry per CDR3 protein. The table lists 95,000 to 150,000 distinct CDR3 sequences, 85% to 95% of them singletons. Sequenced sample: CD8+ T cells from PBMCs. The sequence was collected from a human donor with Susac syndrome. The rearrangement joins TRBV12-2 to TRBJ2-5; the listed D gene, TRBD1, was not tested against the DNA. TRBV12-2 is a recognized pseudogene. The CDR3 loop reads CASRLAPGRGYQETQYF. Written as DNA, the CDR3 is TGTGCAAGTCGCTTAGCGCCAGGGAGAGGGTACCAAGAGACCCAGTACTTC.